Listed below are T cell receptor beta chains from one sample, sequenced in a study of blood T cell repertoires in COVID-19. Sequencing was performed with immunoSEQ multiplex PCR; in TCRdb, only in-frame clones are kept and a portion is missing. Counted here are a few hundred thousand clones, about 87% occurring once; the ten biggest clones make up 2% to 2.5%. Sequencing was performed on peripheral blood. The receptor source for this set is a woman in her forties or fifties with acute or convalescent COVID-19. Both conserved end residues are part of each CDR3. The order of the fields is clone size, J gene, D gene, V gene, CDR3 protein, CDR3 DNA. A D gene is named only where the DNA matches it firmly. Where a row states a size, it is once, few, many or the class of an expanded clone; other rows omit it.

>-|TRBJ2-2|TRBD1|TRBV11-3
CASSSSGTGGTGELFF
TGTGCCAGCAGCTCATCCGGGACAGGGGGTACCGGGGAGCTGTTTTTT
>-|TRBJ2-5|TRBD1|TRBV7-6
CASSSPGQGAETQYF
TGTGCCAGCAGCTCTCCGGGACAGGGGGCTGAGACCCAGTACTTC
>-|TRBJ2-3|TRBD1|TRBV4-2
CASSPRGGQGADTQYF
TGTGCCAGCAGCCCCCGTGGGGGACAGGGGGCAGATACGCAGTATTTT
>-|TRBJ2-3|TRBD2|TRBV7-6
CASSGWTSATLDTQYF
TGTGCCAGCAGCGGGTGGACTAGCGCAACCTTAGATACGCAGTATTTT
>-|TRBJ1-3|-|TRBV27
CASSRGLSSGNTIYF
TGTGCCAGCAGCCGAGGACTAAGCTCTGGAAACACCATATATTTT
>-|TRBJ1-2|-|TRBV7-9
CASSLPRAGALGTF
TGTGCCAGCAGCCTCCCCCGCGCAGGGGCTCTAGGCACCTTC
>once|TRBJ1-5|-|TRBV7-9
CASSLTGRGQPQHF
TGTGCCAGCAGCCTGACAGGACGGGGACAGCCCCAGCATTTT
>-|TRBJ2-1|-|TRBV11-2
CASSSTDREGPYNEQFF
TGTGCCAGCAGCTCTACGGACAGGGAGGGTCCCTACAATGAGCAGTTCTTC
>-|TRBJ2-1|TRBD2|TRBV27
CASSPSGTSVHEQFF
TGTGCCAGCAGTCCTTCCGGGACTAGCGTCCATGAGCAGTTCTTC
>-|TRBJ1-1|-|TRBV11-2
CASSLGPAMNTEAFF
TGTGCCAGCAGCTTAGGCCCAGCGATGAACACTGAAGCTTTCTTT
>-|TRBJ2-1|TRBD2|TRBV3-1/TRBV3-2
CASSQGGLARNEQFF
TGTGCCAGCAGCCAAGGAGGACTAGCTCGGAATGAGCAGTTCTTC
>-|TRBJ2-7|-|TRBV5-1
CASSVDSEQYF
TGCGCCAGCAGCGTGGACTCGGAGCAGTACTTC
>-|TRBJ2-3|TRBD2|TRBV3-1/TRBV3-2
CASRRTSGTDTQYF
TGTGCCAGCAGACGGACTAGCGGAACAGATACGCAGTATTTT
>-|TRBJ2-1|TRBD2|TRBV29-1
CSAEGGRANSEQFF
TGCAGCGCTGAGGGCGGGAGGGCCAATAGTGAGCAGTTCTTC
>few|TRBJ1-5|-|TRBV6-5
CASSSDRHNQPQHF
TGTGCCAGCTCCTCGGACAGACACAATCAGCCCCAGCATTTT
>-|TRBJ2-7|TRBD2|TRBV3-1/TRBV3-2
CASSLSTSGSLGEQYF
TGTGCCAGCAGCCTCTCGACTAGCGGGTCGTTAGGGGAGCAGTACTTC
>-|TRBJ2-1|TRBD2|TRBV9
CASSSSGGNEQFF
TGTGCCAGCAGCTCTAGCGGGGGCAATGAGCAGTTCTTC
>-|TRBJ2-7|TRBD2|TRBV10-3
CAISDSASGRARVYEQYF
TGTGCCATCAGTGATTCGGCTAGCGGGAGGGCCCGGGTCTACGAGCAGTACTTC
>once|TRBJ1-1|-|TRBV28
CASSLGGGMNTEAFF
TGTGCCAGCAGTTTGGGAGGGGGGATGAACACTGAAGCTTTCTTT
>-|TRBJ1-1|-|TRBV7-2
CASSLRAGRGVMNTEAFF
TGTGCCAGCAGCTTACGGGCAGGGAGGGGTGTCATGAACACTGAAGCTTTCTTT
>-|TRBJ1-2|TRBD1|TRBV30
CAWKKGTGLF
TGTGCCTGGAAAAAAGGGACAGGGCTCTTC
>-|TRBJ1-5|-|TRBV1
CTSSQGTGTGSPYNNQPQHF
TGCACCAGCAGCCAAGGTACCGGGACAGGGAGTCCATACAACAATCAGCCCCAGCATTTT
>-|TRBJ2-7|TRBD2|TRBV7-6
CASSLEVLAGGYEQYF
TGTGCCAGCAGCTTAGAGGTACTAGCGGGAGGCTACGAGCAGTACTTC
>-|TRBJ1-2|TRBD1|TRBV5-1
CASSGPGDRTRSGYTF
TGCGCCAGCAGCGGACCCGGGGACAGGACGCGCTCTGGCTACACCTTC
>once|TRBJ2-3|-|TRBV12-3/TRBV12-4
CASSSQVTDTQYF
TGTGCCAGCAGTTCACAGGTCACAGATACGCAGTATTTT
>-|TRBJ2-7|TRBD2|TRBV7-2
CASSLISGSSYEQYF
TGTGCCAGCAGCTTAATTAGCGGGAGCTCCTACGAGCAGTACTTC
>-|TRBJ2-7|TRBD2|TRBV5-4
CASSPGVGLAGGPGSYEQYF
TGTGCCAGCAGCCCGGGGGTTGGGCTAGCGGGAGGGCCGGGCTCCTACGAGCAGTACTTC
>-|TRBJ1-1|-|TRBV7-6
CASSLATGFTEAFF
TGTGCCAGCAGCTTAGCAACAGGGTTCACTGAAGCTTTCTTT
>-|TRBJ2-7|-|TRBV27
CASSLRPSSYEQYF
TGTGCCAGCAGTTTACGTCCCAGCTCCTACGAGCAGTACTTC
>-|TRBJ2-1|-|TRBV5-4
CASSWEGGSTEQFF
TGTGCCAGCAGCTGGGAAGGGGGTTCCACTGAGCAGTTCTTC
>-|TRBJ2-1|-|TRBV21-1
CASSLGKSSYNEQFF
TGTGCCAGCAGTCTCGGGAAGAGCTCCTACAATGAGCAGTTCTTC
>-|TRBJ2-1|TRBD2|TRBV20-1
CSASTSGRAYNEQFF
TGCAGTGCGAGTACTAGCGGGAGGGCTTACAATGAGCAGTTCTTC
>-|TRBJ1-1|-|TRBV3-1/TRBV3-2
CASSQEFGETEAFF
TGTGCCAGCAGCCAAGAGTTCGGGGAGACTGAAGCTTTCTTT
>-|TRBJ1-2|TRBD1|TRBV27
CASSPGGEDYGYTF
TGTGCCAGCAGCCCAGGGGGCGAGGACTATGGCTACACCTTC
>-|TRBJ2-7|TRBD2|TRBV4-2
CASSPRAGDEQYF
TGTGCCAGCAGCCCTAGGGCGGGGGACGAGCAGTACTTC
>-|TRBJ2-5|TRBD1|TRBV5-1
CASSLVGGQGETQYF
TGCGCCAGCAGCTTGGTTGGAGGACAGGGGGAGACCCAGTACTTC
>-|TRBJ1-1|TRBD1|TRBV7-8
CASSPRQGVFDTEAFF
TGTGCCAGCAGCCCCCGGCAGGGGGTTTTTGATACTGAAGCTTTCTTT
>-|TRBJ2-3|-|TRBV15
CATSRGHQGGGGDTQYF
TGTGCCACCAGCAGAGGGCATCAGGGAGGTGGCGGAGATACGCAGTATTTT
>-|TRBJ1-1|TRBD1|TRBV5-1
CASVGQPNTEAFF
TGCGCCAGCGTGGGACAGCCAAACACTGAAGCTTTCTTT
>-|TRBJ1-1|-|TRBV10-3
CAISDWGGNTEAFF
TGTGCCATCAGTGATTGGGGGGGGAACACTGAAGCTTTCTTT
>-|TRBJ1-1|-|TRBV6-5
CASSLFGEGDTEAFF
TGTGCCAGCAGTTTATTCGGAGAAGGGGACACTGAAGCTTTCTTT
>-|TRBJ1-3|TRBD1|TRBV18
CASSHLGDRNSGNTIYF
TGTGCCAGCTCCCACCTGGGGGACAGGAACTCTGGAAACACCATATATTTT
>-|TRBJ1-1|-|TRBV27
CASSLRRRFEAFF
TGTGCCAGCAGTCTCCGCCGGAGGTTTGAAGCTTTCTTT
>-|TRBJ1-5|TRBD1|TRBV2
CASSELTGEIQPQHF
TGTGCCAGCAGTGAATTGACAGGGGAAATTCAGCCCCAGCATTTT
>-|TRBJ2-5|-|TRBV7-9
CASTRIEVVETQYF
TGTGCCAGCACCCGGATAGAGGTGGTAGAGACCCAGTACTTC
>-|TRBJ1-5|TRBD1|TRBV6-6
CASREGAISNQPQHF
TGTGCCAGCAGGGAGGGGGCGATTAGCAATCAGCCCCAGCATTTT
>-|TRBJ1-6|-|TRBV6-5
CASSFGEGGNSPLHF
TGTGCCAGCAGTTTCGGGGAGGGTGGTAATTCACCCCTCCACTTT
>-|TRBJ1-3|-|TRBV4-3
CASSQGPLSGNTIYF
TGCGCCAGCAGCCAAGGGCCCCTCTCTGGAAACACCATATATTTT
>-|TRBJ2-7|TRBD1|TRBV4-3
CASSQVAGTGRTFSYEQYF
TGCGCCAGCAGCCAAGTAGCCGGGACAGGAAGAACGTTCTCCTACGAGCAGTACTTC
>-|TRBJ2-1|TRBD1|TRBV18
CASSPKTTGLFNEQFF
TGTGCCAGCTCACCAAAAACGACAGGGCTTTTCAATGAGCAGTTCTTC
>-|TRBJ2-1|-|TRBV24-1
CATSDFGVGEQFF
TGTGCCACCAGTGATTTCGGGGTCGGTGAGCAGTTCTTC
>-|TRBJ2-5|TRBD1|TRBV3-1/TRBV3-2
CASSQDGSGGGETQYF
TGTGCCAGCAGCCAAGATGGGTCAGGGGGCGGCGAGACCCAGTACTTC
>-|TRBJ1-1|-|TRBV27
CASSPNTGTEAFF
TGTGCCAGCAGCCCAAACACCGGGACTGAAGCTTTCTTT
>once|TRBJ2-1|TRBD2|TRBV6-2/TRBV6-3
CASSSGTSGTSSYNEQFF
TGTGCCAGCAGTTCCGGGACTAGCGGGACTAGCTCCTACAATGAGCAGTTCTTC
>few|TRBJ2-6|-|TRBV28
CASSFRGMAGANVLTF
TGTGCCAGCAGTTTTCGAGGGATGGCTGGGGCCAACGTCCTGACTTTC